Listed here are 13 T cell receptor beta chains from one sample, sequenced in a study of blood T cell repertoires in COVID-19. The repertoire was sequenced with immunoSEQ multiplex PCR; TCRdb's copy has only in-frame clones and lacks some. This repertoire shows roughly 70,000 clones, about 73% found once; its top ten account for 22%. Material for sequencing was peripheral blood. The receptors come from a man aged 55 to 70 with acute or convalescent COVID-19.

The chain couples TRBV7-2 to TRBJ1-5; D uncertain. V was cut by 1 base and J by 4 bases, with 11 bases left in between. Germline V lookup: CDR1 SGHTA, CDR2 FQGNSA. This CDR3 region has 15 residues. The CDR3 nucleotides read TGTGCCAGCAGCTTAGGTAGCGGACTAAATCAGCCCCAGCATTTT. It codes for CASSLGSGLNQPQHF.

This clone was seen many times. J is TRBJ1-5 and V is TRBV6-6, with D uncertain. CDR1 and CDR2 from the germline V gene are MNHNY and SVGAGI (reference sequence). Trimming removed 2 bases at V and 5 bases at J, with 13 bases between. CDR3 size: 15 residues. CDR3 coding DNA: TGTGCCAGCAGTTACGGGCCAGCTATTGATCAGCCCCAGCATTTT. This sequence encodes CASSYGPAIDQPQHF.

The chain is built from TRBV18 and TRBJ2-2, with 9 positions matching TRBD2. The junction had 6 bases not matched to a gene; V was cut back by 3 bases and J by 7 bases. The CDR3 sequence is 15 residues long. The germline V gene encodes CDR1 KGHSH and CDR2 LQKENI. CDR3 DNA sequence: TGTGCCAGCTCACCCCCTAGCGGGATTCTCGGGGAGCTGTTTTTT. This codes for CASSPPSGILGELFF.

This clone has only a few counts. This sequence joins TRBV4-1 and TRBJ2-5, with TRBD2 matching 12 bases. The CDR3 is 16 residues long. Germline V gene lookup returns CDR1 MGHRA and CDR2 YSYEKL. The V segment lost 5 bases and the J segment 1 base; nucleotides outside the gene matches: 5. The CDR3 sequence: CASSGRLAGVQETQYF. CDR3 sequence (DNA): TGCGCCAGCAGCGGCCGACTAGCGGGAGTCCAAGAGACCCAGTACTTC.

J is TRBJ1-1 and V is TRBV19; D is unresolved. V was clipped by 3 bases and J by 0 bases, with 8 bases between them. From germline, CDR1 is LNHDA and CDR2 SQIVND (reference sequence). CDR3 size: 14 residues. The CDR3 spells CASSISPLNTEAFF. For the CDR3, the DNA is TGTGCCAGTAGTATTTCCCCCTTGAACACTGAAGCTTTCTTT.

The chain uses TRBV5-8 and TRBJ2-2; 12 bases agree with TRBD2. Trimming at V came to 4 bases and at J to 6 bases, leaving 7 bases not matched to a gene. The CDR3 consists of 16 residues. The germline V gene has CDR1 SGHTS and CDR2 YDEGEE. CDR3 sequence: CASSPPSGGAPGELFF. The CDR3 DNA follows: TGTGCCAGCAGCCCCCCTAGCGGGGGGGCCCCCGGGGAGCTGTTTTTT.

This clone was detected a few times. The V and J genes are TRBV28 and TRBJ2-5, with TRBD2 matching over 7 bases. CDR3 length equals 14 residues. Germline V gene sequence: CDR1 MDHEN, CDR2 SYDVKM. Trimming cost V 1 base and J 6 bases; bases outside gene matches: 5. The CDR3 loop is CASSLSGGRKTQYF. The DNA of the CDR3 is TGTGCCAGCAGTTTATCGGGGGGTAGAAAGACCCAGTACTTC.

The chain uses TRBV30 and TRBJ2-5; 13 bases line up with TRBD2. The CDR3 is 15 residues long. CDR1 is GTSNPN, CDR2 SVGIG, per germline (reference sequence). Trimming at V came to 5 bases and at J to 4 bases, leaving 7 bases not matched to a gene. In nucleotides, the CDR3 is TGTGCCTGGGGACTAGCGGGAGTTGGGTTAGAGACCCAGTACTTC. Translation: CAWGLAGVGLETQYF.

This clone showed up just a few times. The CDR3 nucleotides read TGTGCCTGGAGCGGGACTTATAGCACAGATACGCAGTATTTT. Residues: CAWSGTYSTDTQYF. The chain uses TRBV30 and TRBJ2-3; tentative D call: TRBD2 (6 bases). Germline-derived CDR1 and CDR2 are GTSNPN and SVGIG (reference sequence). CDR3 length equals 14 residues. Trimming pared 3 bases from V and 0 bases from J, leaving 10 bases between.

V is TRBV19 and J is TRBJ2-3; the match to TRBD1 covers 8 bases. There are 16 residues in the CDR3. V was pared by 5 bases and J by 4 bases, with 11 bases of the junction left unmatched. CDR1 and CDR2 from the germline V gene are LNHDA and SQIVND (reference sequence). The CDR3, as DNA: TGTGCCAGTAGTCCACTCTGGACAGGGAGCGCAGATACGCAGTATTTT. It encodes CASSPLWTGSADTQYF.

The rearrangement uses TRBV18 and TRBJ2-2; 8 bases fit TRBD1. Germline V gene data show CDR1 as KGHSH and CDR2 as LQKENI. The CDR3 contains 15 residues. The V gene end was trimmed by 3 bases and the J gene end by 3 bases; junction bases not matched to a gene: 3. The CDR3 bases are TGTGCCAGCTCACCGGGGACAGGAGACACCGGGGAGCTGTTTTTT. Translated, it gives CASSPGTGDTGELFF.

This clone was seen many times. In nucleotides, the CDR3 is TGCGCCAGCAGTTCCTTAAGACTAGATACGCAGTATTTT. Translation gives CASSSLRLDTQYF. The chain combines TRBV10-1 with TRBJ2-3, with D unclear. Germline CDR1 is WNHNN and CDR2 is SYGVQD (reference sequence). Trimming removed 5 bases at V and 5 bases at J, with 11 bases between. The CDR3 is 13 amino acids.

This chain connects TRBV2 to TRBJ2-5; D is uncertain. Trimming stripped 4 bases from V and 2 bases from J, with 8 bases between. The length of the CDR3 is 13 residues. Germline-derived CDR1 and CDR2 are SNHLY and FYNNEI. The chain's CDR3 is CASSVSRQETQYF. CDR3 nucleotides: TGTGCCAGCAGTGTTAGTAGACAAGAGACCCAGTACTTC.